This TCR beta chain is from a study of control samples from healthy donors and cancer patients. Data came from immunoSEQ multiplex PCR; TCRdb stores just in-frame clones and leaves some out. The sample lists 130,000 to 150,000 clones, about 91% occurring once. V shed 4 bases and J shed 8 bases, with 14 bases lying between them. CDR3 length: 14 residues. Germline CDR1 is SGHAT and CDR2 is FQNNGV. The chain is built from TRBV11-2 and TRBJ1-4; D remains unclear. Sequencing was carried out using blood. The receptor comes from a man aged 25 to 40 in good health. For the CDR3, the DNA is TGTGCCAGCAGCTCGGACGGCCTAAGAGAAAAACTGTTTTTT. This sequence encodes CASSSDGLREKLFF.